This T cell receptor (beta chain) was identified during a study of early T cells in non-severe SARS-CoV-2 infection. Researchers tagged individual cDNA molecules with unique molecular identifiers. MiXCR, applied by TCRdb to the 5' RACE reads, yields one record per CDR3 protein. Of over 55,000 distinct CDR3 sequences in the sample, over 10% were seen once. The table lists this clonotype with many counts. Trimming removed 0 bases at V and 5 bases at J, with 13 bases between. Germline CDR1 reads LGHDT; CDR2 reads YNNKEL (reference sequence). There are 15 residues in the CDR3. Material: whole blood. This clonotype was sampled from an adult who was a healthcare worker with PCR-confirmed SARS-CoV-2 infection or an uninfected control (not recorded which). V and J are TRBV3-1 and TRBJ2-5; a possible D gene is TRBD2 (5 bases). The CDR3 DNA sequence: TGTGCCAGCAGCCAAGATCGCTACGGGGAGGAGACCCAGTACTTC. Translation gives CASSQDRYGEETQYF.